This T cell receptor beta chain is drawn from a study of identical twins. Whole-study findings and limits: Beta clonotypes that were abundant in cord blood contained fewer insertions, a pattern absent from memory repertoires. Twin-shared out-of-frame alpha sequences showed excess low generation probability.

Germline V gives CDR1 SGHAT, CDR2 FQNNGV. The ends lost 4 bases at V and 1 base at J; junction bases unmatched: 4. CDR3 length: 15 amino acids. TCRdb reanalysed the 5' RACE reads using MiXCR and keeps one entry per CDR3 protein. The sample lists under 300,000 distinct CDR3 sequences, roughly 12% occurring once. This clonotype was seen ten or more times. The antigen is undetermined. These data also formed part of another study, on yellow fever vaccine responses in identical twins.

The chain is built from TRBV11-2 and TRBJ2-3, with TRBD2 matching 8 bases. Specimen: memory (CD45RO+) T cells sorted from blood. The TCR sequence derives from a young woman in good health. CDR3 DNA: TGTGCCAGCAGCTCCCGGGGGGGCGGCACAGATACGCAGTATTTT. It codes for CASSSRGGGTDTQYF.